A selection of T cell receptor beta chains follows, all from one sample in a study of T cell responses to AZD1222 COVID-19 vaccine. Clones were sequenced by immunoSEQ multiplex PCR, and TCRdb holds only the in-frame ones, with some missing. The sample has 150,000 or so clones, about 90% seen once. The sequencing here drew on peripheral blood, taken 28 days after the second AZD1222 dose. These receptor sequences come from an adult who received the AZD1222 COVID-19 vaccine. The CDR3 runs from the conserved cysteine through the conserved F or W. Fields, in order: clone size, J gene, V gene, D gene, CDR3 length, CDR3 protein, CDR3 DNA. A D gene is named only where the DNA matches it firmly. Rows give clone size only sometimes, using once, few, many, or a class for an expanded clone.

size: NA; J: TRBJ2-1; V: TRBV5-1; D: TRBD2; length: 18; CDR3: CASSLDRLAGGPDNEQFF; DNA: TGCGCCAGCAGCTTGGACAGGTTAGCGGGAGGGCCAGACAATGAGCAGTTCTTC
size: NA; J: TRBJ2-2; V: TRBV11-3; D: TRBD1; length: 15; CDR3: CASSLAGQGTGELFF; DNA: TGTGCCAGCAGCTTAGCCGGACAGGGTACCGGGGAGCTGTTTTTT
size: NA; J: TRBJ2-7; V: TRBV11-2; D: NA; length: 15; CDR3: CASSLNTPSSYEQYF; DNA: TGTGCCAGCAGCCTAAACACGCCAAGCTCCTACGAGCAGTACTTC
size: NA; J: TRBJ2-7; V: TRBV6-2/TRBV6-3; D: NA; length: 12; CDR3: CASSYSTHEQYF; DNA: TGTGCCAGCAGTTACTCGACGCACGAGCAGTACTTC
size: NA; J: TRBJ1-1; V: TRBV24-1; D: TRBD1; length: 12; CDR3: CATSDPRGHAFF; DNA: TGTGCCACCAGTGACCCGAGGGGGCATGCTTTCTTT
size: NA; J: TRBJ2-1; V: TRBV7-9; D: TRBD2; length: 17; CDR3: CASSLEFQREIYNEQFF; DNA: TGTGCCAGCAGCTTAGAGTTCCAGCGGGAGATCTACAATGAGCAGTTCTTC
size: once; J: TRBJ1-2; V: TRBV9; D: NA; length: 13; CDR3: CASSVVTNYGYTF; DNA: TGTGCCAGCAGCGTAGTTACTAACTATGGCTACACCTTC
size: once; J: TRBJ2-2; V: TRBV30; D: NA; length: 16; CDR3: CAWSVRGQVNTGELFF; DNA: TGTGCCTGGAGTGTAAGGGGCCAGGTGAACACCGGGGAGCTGTTTTTT
size: NA; J: TRBJ1-5; V: TRBV6-2/TRBV6-3; D: NA; length: 15; CDR3: CASSYEAGWNQPQHF; DNA: TGTGCCAGCAGTTACGAGGCAGGGTGGAATCAGCCCCAGCATTTT
size: NA; J: TRBJ1-5; V: TRBV2; D: NA; length: 14; CDR3: CASSEQGTSEPQHF; DNA: TGTGCCAGCAGTGAACAGGGGACGTCGGAGCCCCAGCATTTT
size: NA; J: TRBJ2-7; V: TRBV7-2; D: TRBD2; length: 15; CDR3: CASSLAGLGRDEQYF; DNA: TGTGCCAGCAGCTTAGCCGGACTAGGAAGGGACGAGCAGTACTTC
size: NA; J: TRBJ1-1; V: TRBV7-9; D: TRBD1; length: 15; CDR3: CASSLGTGANTEAFF; DNA: TGTGCCAGCAGCTTAGGGACAGGGGCGAACACTGAAGCTTTCTTT
size: NA; J: TRBJ2-2; V: TRBV27; D: TRBD2; length: 14; CDR3: CASSGLAGTGELFF; DNA: TGTGCCAGCTCCGGACTAGCCGGCACCGGGGAGCTGTTTTTT
size: NA; J: TRBJ1-4; V: TRBV6-5; D: NA; length: 11; CDR3: CASGMGEKLFF; DNA: TGTGCCAGCGGCATGGGGGAAAAACTGTTTTTT
size: NA; J: TRBJ2-7; V: TRBV7-2; D: NA; length: 14; CDR3: CASSPRVWAHEQYF; DNA: TGTGCCAGCAGCCCCCGGGTCTGGGCCCATGAGCAGTACTTC
size: NA; J: TRBJ2-1; V: TRBV18; D: TRBD1; length: 15; CDR3: CASSPLGQGVNEQFF; DNA: TGTGCCAGCTCACCCCTGGGACAGGGAGTCAATGAGCAGTTCTTC
size: NA; J: TRBJ1-4; V: TRBV7-8; D: NA; length: 15; CDR3: CASSHLTGREEKLFF; DNA: TGTGCCAGCAGCCACCTAACCGGACGGGAGGAAAAACTGTTTTTT
size: NA; J: TRBJ2-7; V: TRBV19; D: NA; length: 14; CDR3: CASSDGRSPYEQYF; DNA: TGTGCCAGTAGTGATGGACGAAGCCCCTACGAGCAGTACTTC
size: NA; J: TRBJ1-1; V: TRBV3-1/TRBV3-2; D: NA; length: 14; CDR3: CASSPPGTIAEAFF; DNA: TGTGCCAGCAGCCCCCCCGGGACCATCGCTGAAGCTTTCTTT
size: NA; J: TRBJ2-3; V: TRBV19; D: TRBD2; length: 14; CDR3: CASSIGLVPDTQYF; DNA: TGTGCCAGTAGTATCGGACTAGTTCCAGATACGCAGTATTTT
size: NA; J: TRBJ2-2; V: TRBV9; D: TRBD2; length: 15; CDR3: CASSTGTSVTGELFF; DNA: TGTGCCAGCAGCACCGGGACTAGCGTCACCGGGGAGCTGTTTTTT
size: NA; J: TRBJ1-2; V: TRBV7-2; D: NA; length: 13; CDR3: CASSLGRDYGYTF; DNA: TGTGCCAGCAGCCTTGGTCGGGATTATGGCTACACCTTC
size: NA; J: TRBJ2-1; V: TRBV5-5; D: TRBD2; length: 16; CDR3: CASSPDPSGRGYEQFF; DNA: TGTGCCAGCAGCCCGGACCCTAGCGGGAGAGGATATGAGCAGTTCTTC
size: NA; J: TRBJ1-4; V: TRBV6-5; D: TRBD1; length: 14; CDR3: CASSMTGRNEKLFF; DNA: TGTGCCAGCAGCATGACAGGGAGGAATGAAAAACTGTTTTTT
size: NA; J: TRBJ1-5; V: TRBV6-2/TRBV6-3; D: NA; length: 13; CDR3: CASSYIFDQPQHF; DNA: TGTGCCAGCAGTTACATTTTCGATCAGCCCCAGCATTTT
size: NA; J: TRBJ1-5; V: TRBV19; D: NA; length: 16; CDR3: CASRYTQGSVYQPQHF; DNA: TGTGCCAGTAGATATACGCAGGGTTCCGTATATCAGCCCCAGCATTTT
size: NA; J: TRBJ1-2; V: TRBV14; D: NA; length: 15; CDR3: CASSQPGRARWGYTF; DNA: TGTGCCAGCAGCCAACCGGGACGGGCGCGGTGGGGCTACACCTTC
size: NA; J: TRBJ2-1; V: TRBV29-1; D: TRBD2; length: 15; CDR3: CSAPPPSGFYNEQFF; DNA: TGCAGCGCTCCCCCTCCTAGCGGTTTTTACAATGAGCAGTTCTTC
size: NA; J: TRBJ1-3; V: TRBV30; D: NA; length: 13; CDR3: CAWSVMEGNTIYF; DNA: TGTGCCTGGAGTGTAATGGAAGGAAACACCATATATTTT